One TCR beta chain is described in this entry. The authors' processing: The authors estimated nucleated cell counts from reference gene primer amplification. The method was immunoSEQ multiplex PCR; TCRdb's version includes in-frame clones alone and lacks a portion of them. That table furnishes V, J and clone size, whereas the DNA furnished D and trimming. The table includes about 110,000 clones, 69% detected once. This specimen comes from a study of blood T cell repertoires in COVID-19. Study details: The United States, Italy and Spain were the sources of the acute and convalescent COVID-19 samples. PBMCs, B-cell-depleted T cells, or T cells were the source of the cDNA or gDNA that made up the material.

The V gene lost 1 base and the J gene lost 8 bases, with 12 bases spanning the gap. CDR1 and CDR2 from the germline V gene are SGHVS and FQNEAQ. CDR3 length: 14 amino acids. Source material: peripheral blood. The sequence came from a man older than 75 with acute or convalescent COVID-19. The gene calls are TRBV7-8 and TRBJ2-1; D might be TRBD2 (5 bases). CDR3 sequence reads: CASSLEASRDEQFF. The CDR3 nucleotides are TGTGCCAGCAGCTTAGAGGCTAGCCGGGATGAGCAGTTCTTC.